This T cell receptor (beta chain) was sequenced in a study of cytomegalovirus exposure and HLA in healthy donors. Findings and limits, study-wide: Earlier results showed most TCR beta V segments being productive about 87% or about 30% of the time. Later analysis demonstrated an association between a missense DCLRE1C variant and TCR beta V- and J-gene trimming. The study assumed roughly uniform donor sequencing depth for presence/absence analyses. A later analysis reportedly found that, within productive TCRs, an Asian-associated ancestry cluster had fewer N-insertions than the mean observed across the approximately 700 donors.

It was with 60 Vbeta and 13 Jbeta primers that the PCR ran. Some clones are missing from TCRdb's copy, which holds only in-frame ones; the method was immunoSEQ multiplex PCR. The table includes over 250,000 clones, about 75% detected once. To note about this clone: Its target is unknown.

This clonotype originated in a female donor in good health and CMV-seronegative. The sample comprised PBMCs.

The DNA for the CDR3 is TGCGCCAGCAGCCAAGATCGGGGACAGGGGGATGGCTACACCTTC. Translating gives CASSQDRGQGDGYTF. The chain employs TRBV4-1 and TRBJ1-2; 11 bases map to TRBD1. The V gene end was trimmed by 0 bases and the J gene end by 6 bases; junction bases not matched to a gene: 3. This CDR3 is built from 15 residues. Germline loops: CDR1 MGHRA, CDR2 YSYEKL.